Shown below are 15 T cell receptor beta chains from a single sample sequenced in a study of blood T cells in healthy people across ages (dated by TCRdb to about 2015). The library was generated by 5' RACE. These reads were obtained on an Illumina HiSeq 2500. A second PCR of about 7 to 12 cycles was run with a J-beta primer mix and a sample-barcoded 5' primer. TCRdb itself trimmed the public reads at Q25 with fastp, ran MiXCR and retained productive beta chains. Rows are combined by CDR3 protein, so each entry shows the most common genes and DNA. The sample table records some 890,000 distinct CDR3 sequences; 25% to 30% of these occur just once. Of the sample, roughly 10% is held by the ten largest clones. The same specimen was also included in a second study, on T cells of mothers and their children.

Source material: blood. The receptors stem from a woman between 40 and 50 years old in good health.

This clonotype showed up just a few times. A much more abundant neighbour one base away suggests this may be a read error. The CDR3 coding sequence is TGCGGTGCTCTCGGCGACGCAGTTCAAGAGACCCAGTACTTC. As protein: CGALGDAVQETQYF. The chain couples TRBV20-1 to TRBJ2-5; D ambiguous. Germline V gives CDR1 DFQATT, CDR2 SNEGSKA (reference sequence). This CDR3 has 14 residues.

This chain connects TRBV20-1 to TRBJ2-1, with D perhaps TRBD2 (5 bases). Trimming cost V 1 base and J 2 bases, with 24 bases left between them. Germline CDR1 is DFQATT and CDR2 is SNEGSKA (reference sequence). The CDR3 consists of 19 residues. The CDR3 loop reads CSARVAISRGLGAYNEQFF. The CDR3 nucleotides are TGCAGTGCTAGAGTAGCGATCAGTAGAGGCCTCGGGGCCTACAATGAGCAGTTCTTC.

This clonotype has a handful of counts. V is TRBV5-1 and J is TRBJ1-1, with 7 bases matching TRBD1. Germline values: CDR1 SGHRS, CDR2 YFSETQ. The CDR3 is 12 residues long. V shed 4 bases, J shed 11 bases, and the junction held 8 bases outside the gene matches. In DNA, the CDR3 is TGCGCCAGCAGCGGAACAGGGGAAGGGGCTTTCTTT. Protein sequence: CASSGTGEGAFF.

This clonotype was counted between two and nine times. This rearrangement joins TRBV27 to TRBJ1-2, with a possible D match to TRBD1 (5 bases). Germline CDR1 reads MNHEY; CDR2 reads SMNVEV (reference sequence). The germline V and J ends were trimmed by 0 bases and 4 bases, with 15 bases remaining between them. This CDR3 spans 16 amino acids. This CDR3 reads CASSLSGHDSPYGYTF. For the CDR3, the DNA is TGTGCCAGCAGTTTATCCGGACATGACAGCCCCTATGGCTACACCTTC.

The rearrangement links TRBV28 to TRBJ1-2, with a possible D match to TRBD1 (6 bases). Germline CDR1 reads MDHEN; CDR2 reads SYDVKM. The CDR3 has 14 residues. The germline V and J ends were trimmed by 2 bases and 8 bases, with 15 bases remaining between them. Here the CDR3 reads CASSLVSIGGGYTF. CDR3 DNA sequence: TGTGCCAGCAGTTTAGTGTCGATAGGGGGAGGCTACACCTTC.

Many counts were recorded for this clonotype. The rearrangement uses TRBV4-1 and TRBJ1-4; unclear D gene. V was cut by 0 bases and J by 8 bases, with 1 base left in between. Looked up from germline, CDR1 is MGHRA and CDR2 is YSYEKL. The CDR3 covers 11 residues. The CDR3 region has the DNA TGCGCCAGCAGCCAAGAGGAAAAACTGTTTTTT. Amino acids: CASSQEEKLFF.

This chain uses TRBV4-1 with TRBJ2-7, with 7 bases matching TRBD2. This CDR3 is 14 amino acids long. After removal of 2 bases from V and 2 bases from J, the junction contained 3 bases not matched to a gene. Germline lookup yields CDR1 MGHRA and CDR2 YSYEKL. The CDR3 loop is CASSQLAVTYEQYF. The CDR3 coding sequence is TGCGCCAGCAGCCAACTAGCGGTTACCTACGAGCAGTACTTC.

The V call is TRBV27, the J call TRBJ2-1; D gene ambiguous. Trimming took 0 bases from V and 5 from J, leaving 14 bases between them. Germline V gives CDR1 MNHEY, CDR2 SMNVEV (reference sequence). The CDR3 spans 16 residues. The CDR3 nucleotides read TGTGCCAGCAGTTTATCGGGCGGTTTAAAGGACAATGAGCAGTTCTTC. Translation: CASSLSGGLKDNEQFF.

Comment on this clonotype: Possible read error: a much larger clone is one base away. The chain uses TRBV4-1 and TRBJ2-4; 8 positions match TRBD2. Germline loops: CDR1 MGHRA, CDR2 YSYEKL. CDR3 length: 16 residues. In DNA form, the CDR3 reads TGCGCCAGCAGTCCAAGCGGGGGTGTAGCCAAAAACATTCATTACTTC. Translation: CASSPSGGVAKNIHYF.

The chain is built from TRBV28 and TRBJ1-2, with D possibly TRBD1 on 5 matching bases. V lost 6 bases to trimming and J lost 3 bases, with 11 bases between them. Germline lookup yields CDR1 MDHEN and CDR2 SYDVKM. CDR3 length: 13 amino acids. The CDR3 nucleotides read TGTGCCAGCAGCCCGACAGTGGACTATGGCTACACCTTC. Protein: CASSPTVDYGYTF.

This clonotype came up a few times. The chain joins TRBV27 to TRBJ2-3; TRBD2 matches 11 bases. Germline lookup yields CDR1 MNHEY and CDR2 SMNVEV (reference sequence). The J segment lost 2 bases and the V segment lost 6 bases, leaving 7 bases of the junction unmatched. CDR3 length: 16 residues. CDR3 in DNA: TGTGCCAGCAGCCTAGCGGGGGGATTTTACACAGATACGCAGTATTTT. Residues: CASSLAGGFYTDTQYF.

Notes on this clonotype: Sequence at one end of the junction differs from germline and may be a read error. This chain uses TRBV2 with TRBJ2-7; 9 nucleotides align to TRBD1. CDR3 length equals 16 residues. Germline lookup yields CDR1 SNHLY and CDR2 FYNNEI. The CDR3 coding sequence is TGTGCCTGCAGTGACCCCCGGGACAGGGAAGACTACGAGCAGTACTTC. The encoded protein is CACSDPRDREDYEQYF. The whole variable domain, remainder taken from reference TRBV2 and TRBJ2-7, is EPEVTQTPSHQVTQMGQEVILRCVPISNHLYFYWYRQILGQKVEFLVSFYNNEISEKSEIFDDQFSVERPDGSNFTLKIRSTKLEDSAMYFCACSDPRDREDYEQYFGPGTRLTVT.

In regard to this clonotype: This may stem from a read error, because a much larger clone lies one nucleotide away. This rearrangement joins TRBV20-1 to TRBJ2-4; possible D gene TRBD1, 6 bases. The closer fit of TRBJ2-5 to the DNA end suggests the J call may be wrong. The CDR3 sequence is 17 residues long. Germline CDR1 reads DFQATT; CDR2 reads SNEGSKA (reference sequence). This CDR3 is CSARGLENPGHEKTQYF. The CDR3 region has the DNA TGCAGTGCTAGAGGCCTTGAAAATCCGGGACACGAGAAGACCCAGTACTTC.

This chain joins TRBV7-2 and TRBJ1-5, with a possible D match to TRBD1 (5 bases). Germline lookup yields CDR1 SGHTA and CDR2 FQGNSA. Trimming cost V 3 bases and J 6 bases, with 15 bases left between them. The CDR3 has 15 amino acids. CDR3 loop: CASSFRDGLGQPQHF. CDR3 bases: TGTGCCAGCAGCTTTAGGGACGGCCTGGGTCAGCCCCAGCATTTT.

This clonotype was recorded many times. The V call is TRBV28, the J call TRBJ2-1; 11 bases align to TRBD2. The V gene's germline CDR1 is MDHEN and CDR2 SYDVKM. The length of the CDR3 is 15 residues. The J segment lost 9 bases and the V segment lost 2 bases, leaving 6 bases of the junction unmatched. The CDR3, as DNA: TGTGCCAGCAGTTTAAGTAGCGGGGGGGCGGGTGAGCAGTTCTTC. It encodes CASSLSSGGAGEQFF. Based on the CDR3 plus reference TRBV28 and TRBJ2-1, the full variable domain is DVKVTQSSRYLVKRTGEKVFLECVQDMDHENMFWYRQDPGLGLRLIYFSYDVKMKEKGDIPEGYSVSREKKERFSLILESASTNQTSMYLCASSLSSGGAGEQFFGPGTRLTVL.